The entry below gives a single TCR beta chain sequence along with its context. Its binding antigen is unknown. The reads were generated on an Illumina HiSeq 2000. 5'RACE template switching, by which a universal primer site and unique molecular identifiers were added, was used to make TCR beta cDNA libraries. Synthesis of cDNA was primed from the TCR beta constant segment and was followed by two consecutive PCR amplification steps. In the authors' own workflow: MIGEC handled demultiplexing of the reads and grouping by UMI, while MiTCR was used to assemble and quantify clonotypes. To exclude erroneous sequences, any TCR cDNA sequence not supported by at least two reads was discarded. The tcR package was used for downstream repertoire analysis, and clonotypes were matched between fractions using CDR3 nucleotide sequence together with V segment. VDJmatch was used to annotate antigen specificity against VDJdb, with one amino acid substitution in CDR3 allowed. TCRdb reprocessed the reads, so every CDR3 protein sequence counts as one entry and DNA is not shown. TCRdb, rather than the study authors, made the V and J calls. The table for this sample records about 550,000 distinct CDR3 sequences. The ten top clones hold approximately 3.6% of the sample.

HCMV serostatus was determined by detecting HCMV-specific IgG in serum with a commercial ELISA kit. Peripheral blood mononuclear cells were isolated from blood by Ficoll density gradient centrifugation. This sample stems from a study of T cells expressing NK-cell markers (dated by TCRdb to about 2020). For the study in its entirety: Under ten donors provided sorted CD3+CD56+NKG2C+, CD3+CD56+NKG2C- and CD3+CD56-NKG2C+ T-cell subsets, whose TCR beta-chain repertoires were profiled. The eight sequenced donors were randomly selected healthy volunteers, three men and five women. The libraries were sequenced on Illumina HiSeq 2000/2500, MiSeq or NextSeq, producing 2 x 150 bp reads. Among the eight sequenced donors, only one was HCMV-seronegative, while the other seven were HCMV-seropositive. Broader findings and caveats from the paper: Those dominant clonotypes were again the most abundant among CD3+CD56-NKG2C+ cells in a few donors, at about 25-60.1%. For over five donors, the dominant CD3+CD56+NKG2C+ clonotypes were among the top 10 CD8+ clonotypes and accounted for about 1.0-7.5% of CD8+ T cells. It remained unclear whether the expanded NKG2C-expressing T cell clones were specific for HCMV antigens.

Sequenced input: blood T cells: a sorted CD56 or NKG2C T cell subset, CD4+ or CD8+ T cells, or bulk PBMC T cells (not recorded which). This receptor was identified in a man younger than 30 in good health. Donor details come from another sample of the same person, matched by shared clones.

The CDR3: CASSFSGTGNTIYF. The chain is encoded by TRBV12-3 or TRBV12-4 joined to TRBJ1-3. CDR3 length: 14 amino acids, cysteine to phenylalanine. No DNA is listed.